The 10 T cell receptor beta chains given below trace back to one sample, sequenced in a study of T cells after yellow fever vaccination. From the 5' RACE reads, TCRdb called clonotypes with MiXCR, one entry per CDR3 protein. The profile shows a few hundred thousand distinct CDR3 sequences, 17% of them singletons. The sample consisted of PBMCs, taken 5 days after the first yellow fever vaccination. The receptors come from a man aged 18 to 35 who received the YFV17D yellow fever vaccine.

This clonotype was picked up a small number of times. The rearrangement uses TRBV7-6 and TRBJ1-3; tentative D call: TRBD1 (5 bases). Trimming took off 1 base at V and 0 bases at J, with 10 bases between the two ends. From germline, CDR1 is SGHVS and CDR2 FNYEAQ. The CDR3 is 16 amino acids. CDR3 in DNA: TGTGCCAGCAGCTTAGGGGGCACCACCTCTGGAAACACCATATATTTT. Protein product: CASSLGGTTSGNTIYF.

The sample holds a few counts of this clonotype. V usage is TRBV7-3 and J usage is TRBJ2-3; perhaps TRBD1 as D (5 bases). V dropped 5 bases and J dropped 6 bases, with 15 bases sitting between them. Looked up from germline, CDR1 is SGHTA and CDR2 is FQGTGA. The CDR3 runs 14 residues. The CDR3 is CASSQGVERDTQYF. DNA for the CDR3: TGTGCCAGCAGCCAAGGGGTCGAGAGGGATACGCAGTATTTT.

The chain joins TRBV2 to TRBJ2-2, with 7 bases matching TRBD2. Unmatched junction bases numbered 8, after V lost 8 bases and J lost 5 bases. This CDR3 contains 14 residues. Germline CDR1 SNHLY, CDR2 FYNNEI. This CDR3 is CASGGGGRTGELFF. The CDR3 DNA reads TGTGCCAGCGGAGGCGGGGGTAGAACCGGGGAGCTGTTTTTT. Looking up the rest from reference TRBV2 and TRBJ2-2 gives the full variable domain: EPEVTQTPSHQVTQMGQEVILRCVPISNHLYFYWYRQILGQKVEFLVSFYNNEISEKSEIFDDQFSVERPDGSNFTLKIRSTKLEDSAMYFCASGGGGRTGELFFGEGSRLTVL.

The V and J genes are TRBV12-3 or TRBV12-4 and TRBJ1-2; tentatively, D is TRBD1 (5 bases). The CDR3 is 13 amino acids. Trimming left V 8 bases short and J 11 bases short, with 21 bases between. CDR3: CASSAQEGVTYTF. For the CDR3, the DNA is TGTGCCAGCTCCGCCCAAGAAGGGGTAACTTACACCTTC.

This clonotype was recorded a few times. The gene calls are TRBV14 and TRBJ2-5; TRBD2 is a possible D gene (6 bases). The CDR3 runs to 15 residues. Germline lookup yields CDR1 SGHDN and CDR2 FVKESK. Trimming stripped 0 bases from V and 4 bases from J, with 12 bases between. This chain's CDR3 is CASSQDLGRPETQYF. CDR3 sequence (DNA): TGTGCCAGCAGCCAAGATCTAGGGAGGCCAGAGACCCAGTACTTC.

This clonotype has a handful of counts. J is TRBJ2-3 and V is TRBV4-3; the D gene could be TRBD1 or TRBD2 (5 bases each). Trimming took 4 bases from V and 6 from J, leaving 14 bases between them. The CDR3 runs to 14 residues. Germline V lookup: CDR1 LGHNA, CDR2 YSLEER. CDR3 sequence: CASSPGTWGDTQYF. Here the CDR3 DNA reads TGCGCCAGCAGCCCGGGGACCTGGGGGGATACGCAGTATTTT.

Only a few counts were recorded for this clonotype. This CDR3 is CASSQGVGRDEQFF. The CDR3 bases are TGTGCCAGCAGCCAAGGGGTTGGCCGAGATGAGCAGTTCTTC. The chain couples TRBV4-2 to TRBJ2-1; D not certain. Germline V CDR1 and CDR2: LGHNA, YNFKEQ. The CDR3 sequence is 14 residues long. V was shortened by 1 base and J by 8 bases, with 12 bases between the two germline ends.

The chain couples TRBV19 to TRBJ2-3; the D call may be TRBD1 or TRBD2 (5 bases each). Germline loops: CDR1 LNHDA, CDR2 SQIVND (reference sequence). This CDR3 is built from 14 residues. V shed 9 bases and J shed 0 bases, with 13 bases lying between them. CDR3 coding DNA: TGTGCCAGCAGGGACGTCTCTAGCACAGATACGCAGTATTTT. Translated, it gives CASRDVSSTDTQYF.

This clonotype occurred a few times. The CDR3 nucleotides read TGTGCCAGCAGCGTAGGAGGGGGACCCCACTGGGAGCAGTATTTT. Its translation: CASSVGGGPHWEQYF. The J gene is TRBJ2-3, the V gene TRBV11-1; D possibly uses TRBD1 or TRBD2 (6 bases each). Trimming took 5 bases from V and 11 from J, leaving 23 bases between them. Germline CDR1 and CDR2: SGHAT and FQDESV (reference sequence). The CDR3 runs 15 residues.

Of note for this clonotype: A read error may explain this, as a much larger clone is one base away. This chain uses TRBV7-2 with TRBJ2-7; D remains ambiguous. The CDR3 runs 13 residues. The germline V gene encodes CDR1 SGHTA and CDR2 FQGNSA. The germline V and J ends were trimmed by 4 bases and 3 bases, with 10 bases remaining between them. CDR3 nucleotide sequence: TGTGCCAGCAGCTCGCGACGCGTCTACGAGCAGTACTTC. This gives the protein CASSSRRVYEQYF.